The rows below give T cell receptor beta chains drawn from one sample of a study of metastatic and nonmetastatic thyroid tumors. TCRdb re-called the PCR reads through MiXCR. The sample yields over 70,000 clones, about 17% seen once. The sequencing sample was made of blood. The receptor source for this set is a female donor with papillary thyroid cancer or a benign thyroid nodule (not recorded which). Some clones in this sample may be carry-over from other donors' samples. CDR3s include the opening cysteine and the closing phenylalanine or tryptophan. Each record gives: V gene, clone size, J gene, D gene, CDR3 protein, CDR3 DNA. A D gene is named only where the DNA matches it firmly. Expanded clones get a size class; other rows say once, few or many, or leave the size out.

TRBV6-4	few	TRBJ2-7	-	CASGNSDYEQYF	TGTGCCAGCGGGAATAGCGACTACGAGCAGTACTTC
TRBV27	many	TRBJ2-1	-	CASSLSMGVRSYNEQFF	TGTGCCAGCAGTTTATCTATGGGGGTGAGGTCCTACAATGAGCAGTTCTTC
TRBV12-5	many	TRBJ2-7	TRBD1	CASGPGQTYEQYF	TGTGCTAGTGGGCCGGGACAGACCTACGAGCAGTACTTC
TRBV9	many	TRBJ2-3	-	CASSDVDTQYF	TGTGCCAGCAGTGACGTAGATACGCAGTATTTT
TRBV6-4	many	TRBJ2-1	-	CASTDSQGNWLGLDEQFF	TGTGCCAGCACAGACAGCCAGGGGAATTGGTTGGGATTGGATGAGCAGTTCTTC
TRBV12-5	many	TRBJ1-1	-	CASAGTLGSEAFF	TGTGCTAGTGCCGGGACGCTTGGCTCTGAAGCTTTCTTT
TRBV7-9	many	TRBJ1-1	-	CASSPAGGAFF	TGTGCCAGCAGCCCCGCCGGAGGAGCTTTCTTT
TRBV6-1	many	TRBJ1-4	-	CASSPEGVEKLFF	TGTGCCAGCAGCCCGGAGGGGGTGGAAAAACTGTTTTTT
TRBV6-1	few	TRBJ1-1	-	CASTFRPEGLNTESFF	TGTGCCAGCACGTTCCGACCTGAGGGGCTGAACACTGAATCTTTCTTT
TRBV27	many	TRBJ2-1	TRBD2	CASRGLAGLGFF	TGTGCCAGCAGGGGACTAGCGGGATTGGGGTTCTTC
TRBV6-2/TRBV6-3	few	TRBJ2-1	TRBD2	CASTKKGLENNEQFF	TGTGCCAGCACGAAAAAGGGACTAGAGAACAATGAGCAGTTCTTC
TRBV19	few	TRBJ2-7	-	CASNPPDRPHEQYF	TGTGCCAGTAACCCCCCCGACAGGCCCCACGAGCAGTACTTC
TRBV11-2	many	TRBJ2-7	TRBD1	CASSSNRDRGPYEQYF	TGTGCCAGCAGCTCGAACCGGGACAGGGGACCCTACGAGCAGTACTTC
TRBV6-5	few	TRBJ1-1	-	CASSYGQGVMNTEAFF	TGTGCCAGCAGTTACGGGCAGGGCGTCATGAACACTGAAGCTTTCTTT
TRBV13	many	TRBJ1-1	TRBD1	CASSRDRVRAEAFF	TGTGCCAGCAGCCGAGACAGGGTGCGCGCTGAAGCTTTCTTT
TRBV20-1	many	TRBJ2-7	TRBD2	CSARDSGTSGTYEQYF	TGCAGTGCTAGAGATTCTGGGACTAGCGGAACCTACGAGCAGTACTTC
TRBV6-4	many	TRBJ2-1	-	CASSDSRNEQFF	TGTGCCAGCAGTGACTCGAGGAATGAGCAGTTCTTC
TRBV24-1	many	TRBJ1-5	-	CATSAGGNQPQHF	TGTGCCACCAGTGCGGGGGGAAATCAGCCCCAGCATTTT
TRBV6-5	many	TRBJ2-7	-	CASSYYEQYF	TGTGCCAGCAGTTACTACGAGCAGTACTTC
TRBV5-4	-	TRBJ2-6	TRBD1	CASSSTGSGANVLTF	TGTGCCAGCAGCTCGACAGGGTCTGGGGCCAACGTCCTGACTTTC
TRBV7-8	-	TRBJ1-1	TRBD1	CASRQETGQNTEAFF	TGTGCTAGCAGACAGGAGACAGGGCAGAACACTGAAGCTTTCTTT
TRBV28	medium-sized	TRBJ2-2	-	CASSFPTAGAGELFF	TGTGCCAGCAGTTTCCCAACAGCGGGCGCCGGGGAGCTGTTTTTT
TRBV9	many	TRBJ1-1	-	CASSFGQNTEAFF	TGTGCCAGCAGCTTCGGACAGAACACTGAAGCTTTCTTT
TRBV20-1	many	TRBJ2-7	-	CSVGQTYEQYF	TGCAGTGTGGGCCAAACCTACGAGCAGTACTTC
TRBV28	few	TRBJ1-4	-	CASSLGRLREKLFF	TGTGCCAGCAGCTTGGGGCGCCTGCGTGAAAAACTGTTTTTT
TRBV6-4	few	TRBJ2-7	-	CASRAEKGLSYEQYF	TGTGCCAGCAGAGCAGAGAAAGGGTTGTCCTACGAGCAGTACTTC
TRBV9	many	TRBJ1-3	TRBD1	CASSVDGTGRNTIYF	TGTGCCAGCAGCGTAGATGGGACAGGGAGAAACACCATATATTTT
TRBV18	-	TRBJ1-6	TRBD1	CASSPGGTGPSPLHF	TGTGCCAGCTCACCTGGTGGGACAGGACCTTCACCCCTCCACTTT
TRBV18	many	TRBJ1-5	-	CASSPSSGDSNQPQHF	TGTGCCAGCTCACCATCCTCAGGGGATAGCAATCAGCCCCAGCATTTT
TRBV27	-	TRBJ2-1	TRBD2	CATNLLGSSGDEQFF	TGTGCCACCAATCTCCTTGGGTCTAGCGGTGATGAGCAGTTCTTC
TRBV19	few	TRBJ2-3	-	CASSLGADTQYF	TGTGCCAGTAGTTTGGGGGCAGATACGCAGTATTTT
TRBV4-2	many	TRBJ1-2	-	CASSQDPGGSNGYTF	TGTGCCAGCAGCCAAGATCCCGGGGGGTCCAATGGCTACACCTTC
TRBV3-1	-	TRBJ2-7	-	CASSQELGYEQYF	TGTGCCAGCAGCCAAGAGTTGGGGTACGAGCAGTACTTC
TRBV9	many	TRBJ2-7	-	CASSRRESSYEQYF	TGTGCCAGCAGCAGGAGGGAGAGCTCCTACGAGCAGTACTTC
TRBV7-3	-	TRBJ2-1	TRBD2	CASSLMSSGTGEQFF	TGTGCCAGCAGCTTAATGTCTAGCGGGACGGGTGAGCAGTTCTTC
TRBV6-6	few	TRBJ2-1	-	CASSYSWGYEQFF	TGTGCCAGCAGTTACTCTTGGGGGTATGAGCAGTTCTTC
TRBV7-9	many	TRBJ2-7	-	CASSLGDAAYEQYF	TGTGCCAGCAGCTTAGGGGACGCAGCCTACGAGCAGTACTTC
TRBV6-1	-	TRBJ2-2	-	CASSGPPGELFF	TGTGCCAGCAGTGGGCCTCCCGGGGAGCTGTTTTTT
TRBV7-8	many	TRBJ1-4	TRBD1	CASSPGTGKGEKLFF	TGTGCCAGCAGCCCGGGGACAGGGAAGGGTGAAAAACTGTTTTTT
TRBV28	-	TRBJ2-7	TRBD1	CASNRQGWEQYF	TGTGCCAGCAACAGACAGGGTTGGGAGCAGTACTTC
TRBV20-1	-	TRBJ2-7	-	CSARSDYEQYF	TGCAGTGCTAGGAGTGACTACGAGCAGTACTTC
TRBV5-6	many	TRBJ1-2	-	CASSPEGGVPPYGYTF	TGTGCCAGCAGCCCCGAAGGTGGGGTCCCCCCTTATGGCTACACCTTC
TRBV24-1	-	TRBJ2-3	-	CATGGLWGADTQYF	TGCGCCACTGGAGGTCTGTGGGGCGCAGATACGCAGTATTTT
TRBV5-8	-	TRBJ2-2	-	CASSSGGGVNTGELFF	TGTGCCAGCAGCTCCGGAGGGGGAGTGAACACCGGGGAGCTGTTTTTT
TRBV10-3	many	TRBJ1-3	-	CAISEGGNTIYF	TGTGCCATCAGTGAAGGGGGAAACACCATATATTTT
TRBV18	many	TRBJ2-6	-	CASSLSAGANVLTF	TGTGCCAGCTCACTATCGGCTGGGGCCAACGTCCTGACTTTC